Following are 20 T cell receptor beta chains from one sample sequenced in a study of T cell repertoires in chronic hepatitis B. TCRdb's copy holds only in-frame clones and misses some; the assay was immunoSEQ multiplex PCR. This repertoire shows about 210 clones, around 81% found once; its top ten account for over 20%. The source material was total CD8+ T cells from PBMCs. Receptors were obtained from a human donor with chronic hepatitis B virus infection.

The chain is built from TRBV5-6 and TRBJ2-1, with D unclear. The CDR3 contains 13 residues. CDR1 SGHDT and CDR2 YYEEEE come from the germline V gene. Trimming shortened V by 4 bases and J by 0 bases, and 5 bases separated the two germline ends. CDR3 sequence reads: CASSPASYNEQFF. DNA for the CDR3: TGTGCCAGCAGCCCCGCCTCCTACAATGAGCAGTTCTTC.

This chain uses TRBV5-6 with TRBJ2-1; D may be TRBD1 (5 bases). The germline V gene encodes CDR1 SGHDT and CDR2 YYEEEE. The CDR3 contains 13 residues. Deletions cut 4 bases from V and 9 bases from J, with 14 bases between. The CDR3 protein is CASSKGSQGEQFF. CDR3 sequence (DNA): TGTGCCAGCAGCAAAGGGTCGCAGGGTGAGCAGTTCTTC.

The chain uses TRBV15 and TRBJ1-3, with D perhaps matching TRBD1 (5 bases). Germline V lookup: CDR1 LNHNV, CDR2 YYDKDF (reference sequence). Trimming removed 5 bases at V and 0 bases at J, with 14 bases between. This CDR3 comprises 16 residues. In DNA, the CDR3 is TGTGCCACCAGCGGGTCGACAGTTTACTCTGGAAACACCATATATTTT. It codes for CATSGSTVYSGNTIYF.

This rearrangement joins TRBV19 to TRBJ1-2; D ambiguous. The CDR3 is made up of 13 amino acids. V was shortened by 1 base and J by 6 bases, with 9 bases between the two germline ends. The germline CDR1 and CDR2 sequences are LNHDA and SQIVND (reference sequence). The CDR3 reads CASSIGWTDGYTF. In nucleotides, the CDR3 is TGTGCCAGTAGTATAGGTTGGACGGATGGCTACACCTTC.

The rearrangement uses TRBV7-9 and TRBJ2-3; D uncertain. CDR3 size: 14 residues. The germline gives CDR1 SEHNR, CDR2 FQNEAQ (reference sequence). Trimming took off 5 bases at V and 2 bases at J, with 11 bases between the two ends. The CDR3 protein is CASSPQDLTDTQYF. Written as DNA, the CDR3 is TGTGCCAGCAGCCCCCAAGATCTCACAGATACGCAGTATTTT.

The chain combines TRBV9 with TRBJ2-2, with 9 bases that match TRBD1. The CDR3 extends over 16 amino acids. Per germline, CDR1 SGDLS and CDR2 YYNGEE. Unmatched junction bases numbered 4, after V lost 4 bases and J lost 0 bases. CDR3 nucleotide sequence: TGTGCCAGCAGCCCCCGGACAGGGGCGAACACCGGGGAGCTGTTTTTT. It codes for CASSPRTGANTGELFF.

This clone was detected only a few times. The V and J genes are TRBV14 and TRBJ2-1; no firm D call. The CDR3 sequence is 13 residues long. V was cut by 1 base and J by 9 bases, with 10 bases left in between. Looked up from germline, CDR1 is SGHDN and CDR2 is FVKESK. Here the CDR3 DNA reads TGTGCCAGCAGCCAAGTTGGCCCCGGTGAGCAGTTCTTC. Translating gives CASSQVGPGEQFF.

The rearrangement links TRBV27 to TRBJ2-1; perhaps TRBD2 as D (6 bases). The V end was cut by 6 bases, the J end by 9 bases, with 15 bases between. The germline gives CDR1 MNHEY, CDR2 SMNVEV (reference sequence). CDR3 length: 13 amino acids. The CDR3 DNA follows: TGTGCCAGCAGGCTAACGGGAGTCGTTGAGCAGTTCTTC. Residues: CASRLTGVVEQFF.

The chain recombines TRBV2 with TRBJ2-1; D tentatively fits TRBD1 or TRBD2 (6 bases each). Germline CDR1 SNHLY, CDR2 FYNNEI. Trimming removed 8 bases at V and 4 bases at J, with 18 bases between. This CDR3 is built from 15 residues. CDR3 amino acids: CASESGDTAYNEQFF. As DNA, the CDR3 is TGTGCCAGCGAGTCGGGGGACACAGCATACAATGAGCAGTTCTTC.

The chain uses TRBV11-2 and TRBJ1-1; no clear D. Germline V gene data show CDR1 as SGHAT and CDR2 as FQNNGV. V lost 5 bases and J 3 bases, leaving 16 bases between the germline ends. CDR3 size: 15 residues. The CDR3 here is CASSASTRTDTEAFF. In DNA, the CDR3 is TGTGCCAGCAGCGCCAGCACTAGGACCGACACTGAAGCTTTCTTT.

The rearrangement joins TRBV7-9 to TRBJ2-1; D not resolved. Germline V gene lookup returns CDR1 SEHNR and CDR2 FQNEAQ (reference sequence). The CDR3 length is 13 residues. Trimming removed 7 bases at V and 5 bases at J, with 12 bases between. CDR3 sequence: CASTLGSDNEQFF. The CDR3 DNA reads TGTGCCAGCACTTTGGGTTCTGACAATGAGCAGTTCTTC.

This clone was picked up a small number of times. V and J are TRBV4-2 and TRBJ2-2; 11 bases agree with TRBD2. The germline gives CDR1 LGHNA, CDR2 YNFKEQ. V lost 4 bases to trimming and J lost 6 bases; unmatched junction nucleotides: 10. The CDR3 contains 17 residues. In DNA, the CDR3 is TGTGCCAGCAGCCCTTTAACTAGCGGGAGTTCTGCCGGGGAGCTGTTTTTT. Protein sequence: CASSPLTSGSSAGELFF.

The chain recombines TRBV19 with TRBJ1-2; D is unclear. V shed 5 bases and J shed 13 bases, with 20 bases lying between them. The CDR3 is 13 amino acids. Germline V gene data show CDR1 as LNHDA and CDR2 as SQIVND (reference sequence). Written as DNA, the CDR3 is TGTGCCAGTAGTTCCCTCAATACGTTCTTTTCCACCTTC. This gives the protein CASSSLNTFFSTF.

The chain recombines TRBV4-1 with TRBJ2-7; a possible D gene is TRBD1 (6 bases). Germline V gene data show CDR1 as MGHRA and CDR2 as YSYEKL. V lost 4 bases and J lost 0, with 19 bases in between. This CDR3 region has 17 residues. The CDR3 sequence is CASSLSPGSDSSYEQYF. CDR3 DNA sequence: TGCGCCAGCAGCCTATCCCCGGGCTCGGACAGCTCCTACGAGCAGTACTTC.

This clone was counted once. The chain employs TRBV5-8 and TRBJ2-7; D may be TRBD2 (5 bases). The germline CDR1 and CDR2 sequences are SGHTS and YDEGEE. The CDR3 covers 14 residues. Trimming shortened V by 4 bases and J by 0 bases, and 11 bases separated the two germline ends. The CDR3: CASSPEGSSYEQYF. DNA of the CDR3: TGTGCCAGCAGCCCCGAGGGAAGCTCCTACGAGCAGTACTTC. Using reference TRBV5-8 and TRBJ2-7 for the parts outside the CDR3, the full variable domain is EAGVTQSPTHLIKTRGQQATLRCSPISGHTSVYWYQQALGLGLQFLLWYDEGEERNRGNFPPRFSGRQFPNYSSELNVNALELEDSALYLCASSPEGSSYEQYFGPGTRLTVT.

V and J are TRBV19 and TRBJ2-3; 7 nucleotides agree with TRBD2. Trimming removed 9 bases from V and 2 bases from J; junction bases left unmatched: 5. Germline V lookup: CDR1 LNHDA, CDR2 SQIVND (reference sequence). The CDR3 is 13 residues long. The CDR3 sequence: CASSGGFTDTQYF. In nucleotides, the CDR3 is TGTGCCAGCTCGGGGGGTTTCACAGATACGCAGTATTTT.

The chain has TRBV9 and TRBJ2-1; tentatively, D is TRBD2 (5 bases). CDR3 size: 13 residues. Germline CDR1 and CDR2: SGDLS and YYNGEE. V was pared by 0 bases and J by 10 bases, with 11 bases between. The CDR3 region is CASSVELGREQFF. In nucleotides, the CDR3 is TGTGCCAGCAGCGTAGAGCTGGGGAGAGAGCAGTTCTTC.

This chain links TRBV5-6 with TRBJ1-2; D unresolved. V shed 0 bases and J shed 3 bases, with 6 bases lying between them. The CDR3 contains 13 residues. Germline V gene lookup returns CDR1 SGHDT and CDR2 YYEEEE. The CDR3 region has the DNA TGTGCCAGCAGCTTGGATGACTACTATGGCTACACCTTC. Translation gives CASSLDDYYGYTF.

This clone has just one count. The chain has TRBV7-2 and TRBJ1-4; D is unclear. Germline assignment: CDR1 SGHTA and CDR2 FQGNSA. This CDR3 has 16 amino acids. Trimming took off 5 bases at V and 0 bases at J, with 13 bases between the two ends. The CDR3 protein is CASSPVPGATNEKLFF. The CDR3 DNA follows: TGTGCCAGCAGCCCCGTGCCCGGGGCAACTAATGAAAAACTGTTTTTT. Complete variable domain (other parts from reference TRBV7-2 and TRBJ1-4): GAGVSQSPSNKVTEKGKDVELRCDPISGHTALYWYRQSLGQGLEFLIYFQGNSAPDKSGLPSDRFSAERTGGSVSTLTIQRTQQEDSAVYLCASSPVPGATNEKLFFGSGTQLSVL.

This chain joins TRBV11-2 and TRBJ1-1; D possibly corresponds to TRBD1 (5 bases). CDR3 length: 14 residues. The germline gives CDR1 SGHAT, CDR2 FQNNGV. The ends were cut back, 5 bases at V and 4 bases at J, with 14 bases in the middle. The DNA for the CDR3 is TGTGCCAGCAGCCTTGGAGGGGCGGGCACTGAAGCTTTCTTT. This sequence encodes CASSLGGAGTEAFF.